These T cell receptor beta chains were read from a single sample in a study of T cell changes during pregnancy in multiple sclerosis. The protocol was immunoSEQ multiplex PCR, while the TCRdb copy is restricted to in-frame clones and leaves out a portion. In the table there are about 65,000 clones, about 92% of which are singletons. The source material was CD8+ T cells from peripheral blood mononuclear cells, sampled in the third trimester of pregnancy. These receptors were taken from a female donor in good health, enrolled as a control in a pregnancy study. The CDR3 runs from the conserved cysteine through the conserved F or W. A D gene is named only where the DNA matches it firmly. Clone size, where shown, is once, few, many, or a class for clones that have expanded.

-	TRBV2	TRBJ1-2	-	TGTGCCAGCAGTGAAGAGTACAGGGCCAAGGGTGGCTACACCTTC	CASSEEYRAKGGYTF
-	TRBV5-1	TRBJ1-2	-	TGCGCCAGCAGCCCCTTAAGGGGAGGGCCGGATGGCTACACCTTC	CASSPLRGGPDGYTF
-	TRBV11-2	TRBJ2-1	-	TGTGCCAGCAGCTTAGGCTGGGCATCCTCCTACAATGAGCAGTTCTTC	CASSLGWASSYNEQFF
-	TRBV6-6	TRBJ2-7	-	TGTGCCAGCCCCTTCCTCTTAAGGACACCGCACGAGCAGTACTTC	CASPFLLRTPHEQYF
TRBD1	TRBV7-9	TRBJ2-1	-	TGTGCCAGCAGCTTAGGGTCAGGGGGCAATGAGCAGTTCTTC	CASSLGSGGNEQFF
-	TRBV2	TRBJ1-6	few	TGTGCCAGCAATGGGCCTGCTCCTCACTTT	CASNGPAPHF
-	TRBV7-9	TRBJ2-1	-	TGTGCCAGCAGCTTAGGAACTAATGAGCAGTTCTTC	CASSLGTNEQFF
TRBD1	TRBV29-1	TRBJ1-1	-	TGCAGCGTTGGGGGAACTTGGACAGGGGATTTTTATGGTGACACTGAAGCTTTCTTT	CSVGGTWTGDFYGDTEAFF
TRBD1	TRBV29-1	TRBJ2-1	-	TGCAGCGTTGAAGGGACCTCTGGGACAGGGTTCTACAATGAGCAGTTCTTC	CSVEGTSGTGFYNEQFF
TRBD1	TRBV25-1	TRBJ1-6	-	TGTGCCAGCAGTGAAGGAATCCCGGGACAGGGAGAAGATTCACCCCTCCACTTT	CASSEGIPGQGEDSPLHF
-	TRBV6-5	TRBJ1-1	-	TGTGCCAGCAGTTACGCGGGGGCTGAAGCTTTCTTT	CASSYAGAEAFF
TRBD2	TRBV6-4	TRBJ2-3	-	TGTGCCAGCAGTGACTTGCGGGGGGGCCGTAATACGCAGTATTTT	CASSDLRGGRNTQYF
-	TRBV6-1	TRBJ1-1	-	TGTGCCAGCAGTTTTGGGTCCGGGGAAGCTTTCTTT	CASSFGSGEAFF
-	TRBV4-1	TRBJ2-2	-	TGCGCCAGCAGCCTGATAGAGGGGAACACCGGGGAGCTGTTTTTT	CASSLIEGNTGELFF
-	TRBV5-6	TRBJ1-1	-	TGTGCCAGCAGCTCCGAGGAGGGAGCCCGGGTGAACACTGAAGCTTTCTTT	CASSSEEGARVNTEAFF
-	TRBV27	TRBJ1-1	-	TGTGCCAGCAGTTTAGCGAAAAACACTGAAGCTTTCTTT	CASSLAKNTEAFF
-	TRBV6-5	TRBJ1-1	-	TGTGCCAGCAGCCCGGACCCGGGAGGCACTGAAGCTTTCTTT	CASSPDPGGTEAFF
-	TRBV25-1	TRBJ2-7	-	TGTGCCAGCAGTGGGCAGGGAATGCCCTACGAGCAGTACTTC	CASSGQGMPYEQYF
TRBD1	TRBV5-1	TRBJ1-1	-	TGCGCCAGCAGCTTGGGGGACAGGGAGCGCGGACCAGACAACACTGAAGCTTTCTTT	CASSLGDRERGPDNTEAFF
-	TRBV5-6	TRBJ1-1	-	TGTGCCAGCAGCGTTACAGGGTTGGGTGAAGCTTTCTTT	CASSVTGLGEAFF
TRBD1	TRBV7-9	TRBJ1-2	-	TGTGCCAGCAGCCCCCAGGGGGCGCAGCACTATGGCTACACCTTC	CASSPQGAQHYGYTF
-	TRBV6-6	TRBJ2-7	-	TGTGCCAGCAGCCAAGGAGCGGGGGACAGATACTACGAGCAGTACTTC	CASSQGAGDRYYEQYF
-	TRBV10-3	TRBJ1-1	few	TGTGCCATCAGTGATGGACAGATGAACACTGAAGCTTTCTTT	CAISDGQMNTEAFF
-	TRBV6-5	TRBJ1-2	-	TGTGCCAGCAGTTCAGAGGCGGGGGTTAGAATCTATGGCTACACCTTC	CASSSEAGVRIYGYTF
-	TRBV5-5	TRBJ1-5	-	TGTGCCAGCAGCCCAGGGGCCGCTTATAGCAATCAGCCCCAGCATTTT	CASSPGAAYSNQPQHF
-	TRBV30	TRBJ1-6	few	TGTGCCTCAAACAGTTACGGGGATAACCGAAGGTCACCCCTCCACTTT	CASNSYGDNRRSPLHF
-	TRBV7-8	TRBJ2-7	-	TGTGCCAGCAGCTTCGATAGAGACGAGCAGTACTTC	CASSFDRDEQYF
-	TRBV19	TRBJ2-2	-	TGTGCCAGTAGGAGTAACACCGGGGAGCTGTTTTTT	CASRSNTGELFF
-	TRBV11-3	TRBJ2-7	-	TGTGCCAGCAGCCTGATTGGAGGGCGAGTTTCGTACGAGCAGTACTTC	CASSLIGGRVSYEQYF
-	TRBV7-9	TRBJ2-7	-	TGTGCCAGCAGCTTAGCTCAGGGTGTCTCCTACGAGCAGTACTTC	CASSLAQGVSYEQYF
TRBD1	TRBV6-1	TRBJ1-1	many	TGTGCCAGCAGTGAAGAGACAGGGGGAGGAACTGAAGCTTTCTTT	CASSEETGGGTEAFF
TRBD1	TRBV7-9	TRBJ1-4	-	TGTGCCAGCAGCTCAAACAGGGGGCTAGCTAATGAAAAACTGTTTTTT	CASSSNRGLANEKLFF
-	TRBV7-2	TRBJ2-5	once	TGTGCCAGCAGCTCGGGCTGGGCCCTTCAGGGCTCACAAGAGACCCAGTACTTC	CASSSGWALQGSQETQYF
-	TRBV30	TRBJ1-1	-	TGTGCCTGGACTGCAGATATGAACACTGAAGCTTTCTTT	CAWTADMNTEAFF
-	TRBV29-1	TRBJ1-3	-	TGCAGCGTTGCCGGCGAAACGGGGGCCATATATTTT	CSVAGETGAIYF
TRBD1	TRBV4-1	TRBJ2-7	-	TGCGCCAGCAGCCAAGAACAGGGGGCTCCCTACGAGCAGTACTTC	CASSQEQGAPYEQYF
TRBD1	TRBV6-5	TRBJ1-2	-	TGTGCCAGCAGTTACTCGAGTCCAGGGGGCGGCTACACCTTC	CASSYSSPGGGYTF
TRBD1	TRBV6-4	TRBJ2-3	-	TGTGCCAGCAGTCCCGGGACAGGGGGCGGGGAGGAGACGCAGTATTTT	CASSPGTGGGEETQYF
-	TRBV10-3	TRBJ2-7	-	TGTGCCATCAGTGACCAACAGGGCTCCTACGAGCAGTACTTC	CAISDQQGSYEQYF
-	TRBV15	TRBJ2-7	-	TGTGCCACCAGCAGAATCTCCAGGGACGAGCAGTACTTC	CATSRISRDEQYF
TRBD1	TRBV7-9	TRBJ2-5	once	TGTGCCAGCAGCTCAGGGGGAGAGACCCAGTACTTC	CASSSGGETQYF
-	TRBV4-3	TRBJ1-4	-	TGCGCCAGCAGCCAACGCATTAGATCCGAACCAAATGAAAAACTGTTTTTT	CASSQRIRSEPNEKLFF
TRBD1	TRBV25-1	TRBJ2-2	-	TGTGCCAGCAGGGAGGGACAGGTCACCGGGGAGCTGTTTTTT	CASREGQVTGELFF
-	TRBV7-2	TRBJ2-2	-	TGTGCCAGCACCCTCAGGCTACCGCCGAACACCGGGGAGCTGTTTTTT	CASTLRLPPNTGELFF
-	TRBV27	TRBJ1-6	-	TGTGCCAGCGGGTCGTTGAGGGCAGGGGATTCACCCCTCCACTTT	CASGSLRAGDSPLHF
TRBD1	TRBV7-6	TRBJ2-1	-	TGTGCCAGCAGCCCGCAGGGGGCCTACAATGAGCAGTTCTTC	CASSPQGAYNEQFF
TRBD1	TRBV7-6	TRBJ1-1	once	TGTGCCAGCAGCTCGGGACAGGGCAACGCCTTT	CASSSGQGNAF
-	TRBV21-1	TRBJ1-1	-	TGTGCCAGCATCAATAACCCGGGACAGGGAGTCACTGAAGCTTTCTTT	CASINNPGQGVTEAFF
-	TRBV11-2	TRBJ2-7	-	TGTGCCAGCAGCTTAGTAGACGAGCAGTACTTC	CASSLVDEQYF
TRBD2	TRBV27	TRBJ2-3	once	TGTGCCAGCAGTCTAATCGGTCTAGCGGGGGGGACAGATACGCAGTATTTT	CASSLIGLAGGTDTQYF
-	TRBV10-3	TRBJ2-6	once	TGTGCCATCAGTTCACCCGAACGGGGAGGGGCCAACGTCCTGACTTTC	CAISSPERGGANVLTF
TRBD1	TRBV9	TRBJ1-1	-	TGTGCCAGCGAGGGACAGGGCAACACTGAAGCTTTCTTT	CASEGQGNTEAFF
TRBD1	TRBV10-3	TRBJ2-3	-	TGTGCCATCAGTACCGGGACAGACGACACAGATACGCAGTATTTT	CAISTGTDDTDTQYF